The T cell receptor (beta chain) under discussion was sequenced for a study of PD-1 blockade in classical Hodgkin lymphoma. For the study at large: Patients were administered nivolumab (3 mg/kg intravenously) every 2 weeks. Study-wide results and caveats: While CD8+ TCR diversity did not rise significantly by C4D1, CD4+ TCR diversity did. Newly diagnosed patients were reported to exhibit reduced baseline TCR diversity relative to healthy donors.

Trimming took 2 bases from V and 1 from J; bases not matched to a gene: 6. The V gene's germline CDR1 is SGHRS and CDR2 YFSETQ. This CDR3 is 16 amino acids long. A word on this clone: The antigen is not known.

As for time point: cycle 4 day 1 (C4D1), after less than 7 weeks of nivolumab. The patients all showed relapse after autologous stem cell transplantation, while their brentuximab vedotin exposure varied. Produced via immunoSEQ multiplex PCR; TCRdb's table is partial and in-frame only. In the table there are about 24,000 clones, around 70% of which are singletons. This sequence joins TRBV5-1 and TRBJ2-3; TRBD1 aligns across 8 bases. The receptor was derived from a human donor with classical Hodgkin lymphoma. The material was peripheral blood mononuclear cells (PBMCs), obtained before the fourth cycle of nivolumab. For the CDR3, the DNA is TGCGCCAGCAGCTTAGGACAGGGAAAGGGCACAGATACGCAGTATTTT. This encodes CASSLGQGKGTDTQYF.